Listed below are T cell receptor beta chains from one sample, sequenced in a study of shared clonotypes between healthy human individuals. Sequencing used immunoSEQ multiplex PCR; TCRdb keeps in-frame clones, though not all of them. Of around 2.5 million clones listed, approximately 93% are singletons. The sequencing sample was made of naive CD4+ T cells from PBMCs. The receptor source for this set is a man between 18 and 35 years old in good health. Some clones in this sample may be carry-over from other donors' samples. CDR3s leave out the opening cysteine and the closing phenylalanine or tryptophan. The size entry is marked missing in some rows and otherwise reads once, few, many or a size class.

cdr3_aa clone_size v_call
ASSLQGGQTQY - TRBV5-1
ASSLLSGRGTDTQY - TRBV7-2
ASSWTSGRVRAEQF - TRBV5-1
ASSHTGELF - TRBV18
ASSVPTGSPYNQPQH - TRBV28
AWSGTSGPSGETQY - TRBV30
ASSSPQGKGGYEQY - TRBV19
ASSLGGTYGYT once TRBV5-1
ASSHLRPGQGRETQY - TRBV4-1
ASRGPSGDYEQY - TRBV11-2
ASSANRGASYGYT - TRBV6-1
ASSPPGTAGSEAF - TRBV6-6
ASSFTSGSATGELF - TRBV7-2
ASIPGGLGETQY - TRBV28
ASSPTRSNQPQH - TRBV11-2
ASSPPGGRTGNTEAF - TRBV9
ASTSQQGLSFGYT - TRBV28
ASSGRTGQGVGYT - TRBV5-8
ASSFTGYLETQY - TRBV5-1
ASLDGGKLF - TRBV6-1
ASSLNLGTEAF - TRBV7-3
ASRERRLADYEQY - TRBV6-6
ASCLPSNYGYT - TRBV28
ASNLGGADTDTQY - TRBV6-6
ASSPPGLAGVNEQF - TRBV5-1
ASSYRGDYGYT - TRBV28
ASSRSGGDYEQY - TRBV6-4
ARSLSRGRGNNEQF - TRBV5-3
ASSQDYPGGYGYT - TRBV6-1
ASSRAGTQY - TRBV5-4
SITGGSYNEQF - TRBV29-1
ATKSGADYNEQF - TRBV10-3
ASSLNGQAF - TRBV7-9
ASSLDLSGHNEKLF - TRBV7-9
ASSPRYRQETQY - TRBV7-8
AISDGPQGGEQF once TRBV10-3
ASMAGTTSTDTQY once TRBV6-1
ASSPSPGHRGETQY - TRBV5-6
ATSRAVETRTGELF - TRBV15
ASSSRTAWYQETQY - TRBV28
ASSSGGTGLSSGNTIY once TRBV18
ASRLIMNTEAF - TRBV5-5
ASSEGPGSYEQY - TRBV18
ASSPYGYGYT - TRBV5-1